This T cell receptor (beta chain) came from a study of T cells after yellow fever vaccination (dated by TCRdb to the late 2010s). For context, the study as a whole: Libraries from fractions with low cell numbers were prepared with the SMART-Seq v4 Ultra Low Input RNA kit. Two healthy male donors, one aged 18 to 29 and one aged 30 to 39 years, made up the cohort. To follow T-cell clones before and after both primary and booster YFV17D yellow fever vaccination, bulk TCR alpha and beta repertoires underwent longitudinal sequencing. Blood samples were taken at several timepoints before and after primary and secondary immunization, and bulk PBMC replicates and cell subsets were isolated. Here is what the overall study found, with its caveats: Because only a couple of donors were included in the study, the extent to which the findings can be generalized is limited. The secondary T-cell response was found to be weaker but faster than the primary response, with a peak reached on day 5 rather than on day 15. Because abundant contaminating clonotypes from the bulk population could be contained in FACS-sorted repertoires, computational filtering was required. A small fraction of clonotypes appeared in both the CD4 and CD8 compartments, likely as a result of convergent recombination. Most clones expanded after primary vaccination (almost 98% of CD4 and roughly 90% of CD8) were re-detected after the booster, suggesting that broad memory maintenance occurred.

A few counts support this clonotype. Its cognate antigen has yet to be identified. The record has no base qualities; no much larger clone is one base away. V lost 3 bases and J lost 6 bases, and the count of bases not matched to a germline gene is 10. The germline V gene yields SGHTA for CDR1 and FQGNSA for CDR2. Reading from cysteine to phenylalanine, the CDR3 counts 16 amino acids. Only the CDR3 part of the read is kept: 48 bases, read in frame from the first base. Reads for this sample came from an Illumina NovaSeq 6000. TCR cDNA was made using 5'RACE template switching, a step that added a universal primer site and unique molecular identifiers. cDNA synthesis was primed from both the TCR alpha and TCR beta constant segments. Library amplification used two PCR steps, and the second PCR step added sample barcodes and sequencing adapters. Sequencing of libraries was done on Illumina HiSeq 2500 (2x100 bp) or NovaSeq (2x150 bp). As for the original processing: Demultiplexing of reads and collapsing into UMI consensus sequences were performed with MIGEC, and V(D)J alignment was carried out with MiXCR. Vaccine-responding clonotypes were identified with edgeR using replicate PBMC samples, with FDR below 0.01 and a log2 fold change above 5 up to day 15 being required. Each bulk clonotype received a CD4 or CD8 identity based on whether the sequenced CD4 or CD8 repertoire contained that clonotype at higher abundance. The public reads were reprocessed in TCRdb via fastp at Q25 and MiXCR, keeping in-frame beta chains. Records with the same CDR3 protein are collapsed into one entry carrying the most frequent genes and DNA. The V and J calls and clone size are TCRdb's, not the authors'. This sample has 400,000 to 450,000 distinct CDR3 sequences in its table, and roughly a sixth of those were observed once. Roughly a sixth of the sample is held by the ten biggest clonotypes.

The intended sense of this specimen's treatment or condition label: live attenuated yellow fever vaccine strain. At each blood-draw timepoint, two biological replicates of bulk PBMCs were obtained. PBMCs were isolated from peripheral blood using a standard Ficoll-Paque protocol. TriZol was used to extract RNA from bulk PBMCs, from CD4 and CD8 fractions, and from dextramer-positive and dextramer-negative fractions. The rearrangement combines TRBV7-2 with TRBJ2-1; 8 middle bases align to TRBD2. The material sequenced was PBMCs, taken before the yellow fever booster vaccination. The receptor was isolated from a man between 18 and 29 years old who received the YFV17D yellow fever vaccine. The CDR3: CASSLRVGGGLNEQFF. The DNA is TGTGCCAGCAGCTTGAGGGTCGGCGGGGGGCTCAATGAGCAGTTCTTC.